The 27 T cell receptor beta chains given below trace back to one sample, sequenced in a study of shared clonotypes between healthy human individuals (dated by TCRdb to about 2020). CD8 naive samples were obtained by positive selection for CCR7 among CD45RO-negative cells, yielding a CD45RA+CCR7+ population from which TemRA cells were excluded. The method behind the library was the immunoSEQ multiplex PCR assay. Held by TCRdb, this immuneACCESS table contains in-frame sequences only and omits some clones. Under half of the omission traces to an unresolved V gene where checked; the cause of the rest is unknown. This sample is represented by approximately 650,000 clones; around 95% of them were singletons. Together, the top ten hold 0.11% of the sample. Sequenced material: naive CD8+ T cells sorted from blood. The cell subset or site label on this specimen signifies: CD45RA+CCR7+. The receptors were gathered from a woman younger than 45 in good health.

The chain joins TRBV7-9 to TRBJ2-2, with TRBD2 identical over 8 bases. Germline V gene sequence: CDR1 SEHNR, CDR2 FQNEAQ (reference sequence). The CDR3 spans 17 residues. V lost 5 bases to trimming and J lost 5 bases; unmatched junction nucleotides: 13. Written as DNA, the CDR3 is TGTGCCAGCAGCCCAAGACATGGGACTAGAGGTACCGGGGAGCTGTTTTTT. Translation: CASSPRHGTRGTGELFF. Looking up the rest from reference TRBV7-9 and TRBJ2-2 gives the full variable domain: DTGVSQNPRHKITKRGQNVTFRCDPISEHNRLYWYRQTLGQGPEFLTYFQNEAQLEKSRLLSDRFSAERPKGSFSTLEIQRTEQGDSAMYLCASSPRHGTRGTGELFFGEGSRLTVL.

This rearrangement joins TRBV9 to TRBJ1-2; D ambiguous. Germline assignment: CDR1 SGDLS and CDR2 YYNGEE. This CDR3 comprises 14 residues. Trimming removed 0 bases from V and 2 bases from J, with 8 bases in between. DNA for the CDR3: TGTGCCAGCAGCGTAGGACGTACCAACTATGGCTACACCTTC. Residues: CASSVGRTNYGYTF. The entire variable domain, with the rest obtained from reference TRBV9 and TRBJ1-2, is as follows: DSGVTQTPKHLITATGQRVTLRCSPRSGDLSVYWYQQSLDQGLQFLIQYYNGEERAKGNILERFSAQQFPDLHSELNLSSLELGDSALYFCASSVGRTNYGYTFGSGTRLTVV.

The genes are TRBV28 and TRBJ1-2, with a tentative D call TRBD1 (5 bases). This CDR3 has 15 residues. Germline CDR1 is MDHEN and CDR2 is SYDVKM. V dropped 5 bases and J dropped 6 bases, with 19 bases sitting between them. DNA for the CDR3: TGTGCCAGCAGTCTGTCTTTGGTTCAGGGAAATGGCTACACCTTC. It codes for CASSLSLVQGNGYTF.

The chain couples TRBV7-9 to TRBJ1-2, with TRBD1 identical over 7 bases. Germline loops: CDR1 SEHNR, CDR2 FQNEAQ (reference sequence). This CDR3 is 15 amino acids long. V lost 5 bases to trimming and J lost 4 bases; unmatched junction nucleotides: 10. In DNA, the CDR3 is TGTGCCAGCAGCCACCTCCGGGACAGCGGCTATGGCTACACCTTC. It is translated as CASSHLRDSGYGYTF.

The chain links TRBV6-5 to TRBJ1-6; D uncertain. The CDR3 is made up of 16 amino acids. The V gene lost 0 bases and the J gene lost 0 bases, with 6 bases spanning the gap. Germline V gives CDR1 MNHEY, CDR2 SVGAGI. CDR3 in DNA: TGTGCCAGCAGTTACTCGGTCAGCTCCTATAATTCACCCCTCCACTTT. This sequence encodes CASSYSVSSYNSPLHF.

The chain links TRBV9 to TRBJ2-3; D is undetermined. In germline, CDR1 is SGDLS, CDR2 YYNGEE. The CDR3 has 13 residues. Trimming stripped 4 bases from V and 0 bases from J, with 6 bases between. CDR3 nucleotide sequence: TGTGCCAGCAGCTCCTCTAGCACAGATACGCAGTATTTT. Protein sequence: CASSSSSTDTQYF.

The chain uses TRBV5-6 and TRBJ2-7, with D tentatively TRBD1 (6 bases). CDR1 and CDR2 (germline): SGHDT, YYEEEE. The V gene lost 4 bases and the J gene lost 0 bases, with 20 bases spanning the gap. The CDR3 is 17 residues long. CDR3 in DNA: TGTGCCAGCAGCATTCACTCCAGGGGCCAAAGCTCCTACGAGCAGTACTTC. Translated: CASSIHSRGQSSYEQYF.

V usage is TRBV13 and J usage is TRBJ2-5, with D perhaps assigned TRBD1 or TRBD2 (5 bases each). V lost 5 bases, J lost 3 bases, and 13 bases lay in between. Germline V gives CDR1 PRHDT, CDR2 FYEKMQ (reference sequence). The CDR3 is 14 amino acids. This CDR3 is CASSVSGPEETQYF. The CDR3 bases are TGTGCCAGCAGCGTCTCGGGGCCGGAAGAGACCCAGTACTTC.

This chain uses TRBV5-6 with TRBJ2-2; a possible D gene is TRBD2 (5 bases). The germline V gene has CDR1 SGHDT and CDR2 YYEEEE. Trimming left V 4 bases short and J 6 bases short, with 25 bases between. CDR3 length: 18 amino acids. The CDR3, as DNA: TGTGCCAGCAGCCTGGAGGCTCACGCACGAGGGAGAGCCGGGGAGCTGTTTTTT. Its protein is CASSLEAHARGRAGELFF.

V and J are TRBV19 and TRBJ2-2; 13 nucleotides line up with TRBD2. The CDR3 totals 18 residues. CDR1 LNHDA and CDR2 SQIVND come from the germline V gene (reference sequence). J lost 4 bases, V lost 3 bases, and 8 bases had no gene match. The CDR3 spells CASSIGLAGVGGTGELFF. The CDR3, as DNA: TGTGCCAGTAGTATTGGACTAGCGGGAGTAGGAGGCACCGGGGAGCTGTTTTTT.

The chain combines TRBV15 with TRBJ1-5; 7 positions agree with TRBD1. This CDR3 is built from 14 residues. Germline V gene lookup returns CDR1 LNHNV and CDR2 YYDKDF (reference sequence). The trim removed 6 bases at V and 4 bases at J, leaving 6 bases unmatched. In nucleotides, the CDR3 is TGTGCCACCAGAGGGACAGTTGGAAATCAGCCCCAGCATTTT. This gives the protein CATRGTVGNQPQHF.

The chain links TRBV7-9 to TRBJ1-1; TRBD1 is a possible D gene (6 bases). The CDR3 has 15 amino acids. From germline, CDR1 is SEHNR and CDR2 FQNEAQ (reference sequence). V lost 1 base and J lost 4, with 13 bases in between. In DNA, the CDR3 is TGTGCCAGCAGCTTAGATGGAGGGGGGTTCACTGAAGCTTTCTTT. Protein sequence: CASSLDGGGFTEAFF.

The genes are TRBV13 and TRBJ1-1; D is unresolved. Trimming removed 3 bases from V and 1 base from J, with 12 bases in between. The germline gives CDR1 PRHDT, CDR2 FYEKMQ (reference sequence). The CDR3 extends over 15 amino acids. The CDR3 coding sequence is TGTGCCAGCAGCTTTACGGACGCACGGAACACTGAAGCTTTCTTT. This encodes CASSFTDARNTEAFF. The full variable domain, rest sourced from reference TRBV13 and TRBJ1-1, is AAGVIQSPRHLIKEKRETATLKCYPIPRHDTVYWYQQGPGQDPQFLISFYEKMQSDKGSIPDRFSAQQFSDYHSELNMSSLELGDSALYFCASSFTDARNTEAFFGQGTRLTVV.

The chain carries TRBV5-1 and TRBJ2-3, with a weak D call TRBD1 (5 bases). The germline V gene encodes CDR1 SGHRS and CDR2 YFSETQ. V was pared by 0 bases and J by 4 bases, with 12 bases between. The length of the CDR3 is 15 residues. CDR3 nucleotides: TGCGCCAGCAGCTTGGAGTCAGGGTTGGCAGATACGCAGTATTTT. Protein sequence: CASSLESGLADTQYF.

The chain employs TRBV13 and TRBJ2-1; D possibly corresponds to TRBD2 (6 bases). Germline CDR1 and CDR2: PRHDT and FYEKMQ (reference sequence). This CDR3 is 16 amino acids long. The germline V and J ends were trimmed by 0 bases and 0 bases, with 9 bases remaining between them. CDR3 in amino acids: CASSLGLANSYNEQFF. CDR3 bases: TGTGCCAGCAGCTTAGGACTAGCTAACTCCTACAATGAGCAGTTCTTC.

The genes are TRBV7-6 and TRBJ1-1; D is undetermined. The CDR3 extends over 15 amino acids. The V end lost 4 bases, the J end lost 4 bases, and 16 bases lay between the germline ends. CDR1 is SGHVS and CDR2 is FNYEAQ in the germline V gene. The CDR3 DNA reads TGTGCCAGCAGCTCTCGGGGAGCCGAGGCCACTGAAGCTTTCTTT. Protein: CASSSRGAEATEAFF.

This CDR3 reads CASTLDREDTEAFF. The CDR3, as DNA: TGTGCCAGTACACTAGACAGGGAGGACACTGAAGCTTTCTTT. The J gene is TRBJ1-1, the V gene TRBV19, with 7 bases identical to TRBD1. Germline V gene lookup returns CDR1 LNHDA and CDR2 SQIVND (reference sequence). V was pared by 7 bases and J by 3 bases, with 8 bases of the junction left unmatched. The CDR3 spans 14 residues. Variable domain in full (rest from reference TRBV19 and TRBJ1-1): DGGITQSPKYLFRKEGQNVTLSCEQNLNHDAMYWYRQDPGQGLRLIYYSQIVNDFQKGDIAEGYSVSREKKESFPLTVTSAQKNPTAFYLCASTLDREDTEAFFGQGTRLTVV.

The CDR3 nucleotides are TGTGCCAGCAGACCCCGGGACAGTCGACGCTCAGGCTACGAGCAGTACTTC. As protein: CASRPRDSRRSGYEQYF. J is TRBJ2-7 and V is TRBV6-8; 7 positions agree with TRBD1. Per the germline V gene, CDR1 is MNHGY and CDR2 is SAAAGT. Trimming removed 6 bases from V and 3 bases from J; junction bases left unmatched: 17. The CDR3 covers 17 residues.

CDR3 nucleotide sequence: TGTGCCAGCTCACCGGGACGGGCGAGCACAGATACGCAGTATTTT. It is translated as CASSPGRASTDTQYF. The chain carries TRBV18 and TRBJ2-3; D may match TRBD1 or TRBD2 (5 bases each). V lost 3 bases and J lost 0, with 10 bases in between. The CDR3 has 15 residues. Germline loops: CDR1 KGHSH, CDR2 LQKENI. Filled out from reference TRBV18 and TRBJ2-3, the complete variable domain reads NAGVMQNPRHLVRRRGQEARLRCSPMKGHSHVYWYRQLPEEGLKFMVYLQKENIIDESGMPKERFSAEFPKEGPSILRIQQVVRGDSAAYFCASSPGRASTDTQYFGPGTRLTVL.

V is TRBV4-2 and J is TRBJ2-7; D gene ambiguous. CDR1 is LGHNA and CDR2 is YNFKEQ in the germline V gene. This CDR3 is built from 14 residues. Trimming pared 1 base from V and 1 base from J, leaving 8 bases between. The CDR3 DNA reads TGTGCCAGCAGCCAAGGCTCATCGTCCTACGAGCAGTACTTC. It encodes CASSQGSSSYEQYF.

V and J are TRBV7-8 and TRBJ2-3; 11 bases fit TRBD2. Germline CDR1 SGHVS, CDR2 FQNEAQ. The CDR3 length is 16 residues. V gave up 6 bases and J gave up 6 bases; unmatched junction bases: 11. CDR3 amino acids: CASSPRIAGGPDTQYF. CDR3 in DNA: TGTGCCAGCAGTCCCCGCATAGCGGGAGGGCCGGATACGCAGTATTTT.

This sequence joins TRBV9 and TRBJ2-1; 7 bases line up with TRBD1. CDR3 length equals 14 residues. CDR1 SGDLS and CDR2 YYNGEE come from the germline V gene. J lost 9 bases, V lost 0 bases, and 6 bases had no gene match. The CDR3 is CASSVDGTVVEQFF. CDR3 nucleotide sequence: TGTGCCAGCAGCGTAGATGGGACAGTTGTTGAGCAGTTCTTC.

In this sample, this clone turned up once. V usage is TRBV5-1 and J usage is TRBJ1-1, with a possible D match to TRBD1 (5 bases). V lost 1 base to trimming and J lost 6 bases, with 13 bases between them. This CDR3 comprises 14 residues. CDR1 is SGHRS, CDR2 YFSETQ, per germline. CDR3 nucleotides: TGCGCCAGCAGCTTGATTCGGGGCAAGGCTGAAGCTTTCTTT. Translation gives CASSLIRGKAEAFF. Full variable domain (rest looked up from reference TRBV5-1 and TRBJ1-1): KAGVTQTPRYLIKTRGQQVTLSCSPISGHRSVSWYQQTPGQGLQFLFEYFSETQRNKGNFPGRFSGRQFSNSRSEMNVSTLELGDSALYLCASSLIRGKAEAFFGQGTRLTVV.

V is TRBV6-5 and J is TRBJ1-2; possibly TRBD1 for D (5 bases). From germline, CDR1 is MNHEY and CDR2 SVGAGI. CDR3 length: 14 residues. Between the trimmed V and J ends, which lost 8 bases and 8 bases, there was a span of 21 bases. The CDR3 sequence is CASGPDSRDGGYTF. CDR3 bases: TGTGCCAGCGGCCCCGACAGCCGGGACGGGGGCTACACCTTC.

As regards this clone: Other DNA sequences from this sample encode an identical CDR3 as well. The chain employs TRBV28 and TRBJ1-1; D is unresolved. The V gene's germline CDR1 is MDHEN and CDR2 SYDVKM. The germline V and J ends were trimmed by 2 bases and 3 bases, with 7 bases remaining between them. This CDR3 spans 13 amino acids. DNA for the CDR3: TGTGCCAGCAGTTTAACGGGAGACACTGAAGCTTTCTTT. This codes for CASSLTGDTEAFF.

CDR3 in DNA: TGTGCCAGCAGCCCAGGGGCGGTTCCCGAGCAGTACTTC. It codes for CASSPGAVPEQYF. The J gene is TRBJ2-7, the V gene TRBV7-6, with a possible D match to TRBD1 (6 bases). This CDR3 is built from 13 residues. Germline V gives CDR1 SGHVS, CDR2 FNYEAQ. V dropped 5 bases and J dropped 6 bases, with 14 bases sitting between them.

This clone was detected only once. Other nucleotide sequences from this sample produce the same CDR3. The genes are TRBV11-3 and TRBJ2-2; 10 bases are a match to TRBD1. V shed 5 bases and J 7 bases; nucleotides not matched to a gene: 7. Germline V CDR1 and CDR2: SGHNT, YENEEA. The CDR3 covers 15 residues. The CDR3 region is CASSPGTGVDGELFF. The CDR3 DNA is TGTGCCAGCAGCCCTGGGACAGGGGTGGACGGGGAGCTGTTTTTT.